A single T cell receptor (beta chain) is shown here with its context. Its antigen is unknown. The CDR3 spans 15 residues. Trimming stripped 0 bases from V and 5 bases from J, with 13 bases between. Per the germline V gene, CDR1 is MGHRA and CDR2 is YSYEKL. Treatment indicated: oral pan-JAK inhibitor, 5-10 mg twice daily. The data were obtained in a study of CD8+ T cells in alopecia areata. Study background: Tofacitinib therapy lasting 6 to 18 months was followed by 6 months off drug.

Overall study findings and caveats: In blood and scalp, many expanded lesional clones persisted during tofacitinib.

Sequencing relied on a cDNA template that was reverse transcribed from extracted RNA. Using immunoSEQ multiplex PCR, the repertoire was profiled, and TCRdb retains in-frame clones only, with some absent. The repertoire consists of 90,000 to 120,000 clones, with 80% to 85% occurring once and the leading ten covering 24%. The chain combines TRBV4-1 with TRBJ2-5; D might be TRBD1 (6 bases). The sample was CD8+ T cells sorted from blood, taken at week 24, from a patient treated with tofacitinib. The sequence came from a human donor with alopecia areata. CDR3 protein: CASSQDQGPRETQYF. The CDR3 DNA sequence: TGCGCCAGCAGCCAAGACCAGGGGCCTCGGGAGACCCAGTACTTC.